Each of the 26 T cell receptor beta chains below was sequenced from the same sample in a study of T-cell reconstitution after alpha-beta-depleted transplantation in children. Preparation of the TCRbeta library used unique molecular identifiers. TCRdb reprocessed the PCR reads via MiXCR and lists one record per CDR3 protein. The sample lists more than 450,000 distinct CDR3 sequences, approximately 16% occurring once. The source was PBMCs from the stem cell graft donor, collected from the stem cell graft. These receptors came from a human donor who donated a stem cell graft to a child with acute lymphoblastic leukemia.

This clonotype was seen at least ten times. CDR3 sequence reads: CASSPIQETQYF. The CDR3, as DNA: TGTGCCAGCAGCCCTATTCAAGAGACCCAGTACTTC. The chain employs TRBV18 and TRBJ2-5; D unclear. Trimming removed 8 bases from V and 2 bases from J, with 9 bases in between. The CDR3 spans 12 residues. Germline assignment: CDR1 KGHSH and CDR2 LQKENI.

In its sample, this clonotype was seen a few times. CDR3: CASSHLQSEAFF. The CDR3 nucleotides are TGCGCCAGCAGCCATCTCCAGTCTGAAGCTTTCTTT. This chain connects TRBV4-1 to TRBJ1-1; D uncertain. CDR1 is MGHRA, CDR2 YSYEKL, per germline. This CDR3 has 12 amino acids. V shed 3 bases and J shed 6 bases, with 8 bases lying between them.

This clonotype was seen more than once but under ten times. The chain carries TRBV5-1 and TRBJ1-1; D not resolved. The CDR3 extends over 14 amino acids. Germline CDR1 SGHRS, CDR2 YFSETQ. V was trimmed by 4 bases and J by 4 bases, leaving 14 bases between them. CDR3: CASSGTIMGTEAFF. CDR3 bases: TGCGCCAGCAGCGGAACAATCATGGGCACTGAAGCTTTCTTT.

This chain connects TRBV6-6 to TRBJ2-7; possibly TRBD2 for D (7 bases). This CDR3 spans 13 amino acids. CDR1 MNHNY and CDR2 SVGAGI come from the germline V gene (reference sequence). The germline V and J ends were trimmed by 8 bases and 3 bases, with 14 bases remaining between them. The CDR3: CASGGGQFYEQYF. The CDR3 nucleotides read TGTGCCAGCGGGGGGGGACAATTCTACGAGCAGTACTTC.

This chain connects TRBV9 to TRBJ2-1; 7 nucleotides agree with TRBD2. The CDR3 is 17 amino acids. The V gene end was trimmed by 0 bases and the J gene end by 6 bases; junction bases not matched to a gene: 12. The germline V gene encodes CDR1 SGDLS and CDR2 YYNGEE. CDR3 in DNA: TGTGCCAGCAGCGTAGACCCCGGGGAGGGATCGAGCAATGAGCAGTTCTTC. Protein: CASSVDPGEGSSNEQFF.

The rearrangement joins TRBV5-8 to TRBJ2-1; unclear D gene. This CDR3 has 11 amino acids. The V gene's germline CDR1 is SGHTS and CDR2 YDEGEE. Trimming stripped 6 bases from V and 8 bases from J, with 9 bases between. CDR3 protein: CASTGAHEQFF. CDR3 in DNA: TGTGCCAGCACCGGAGCCCATGAGCAGTTCTTC. The full variable domain, completed using reference TRBV5-8 and TRBJ2-1, is EAGVTQSPTHLIKTRGQQATLRCSPISGHTSVYWYQQALGLGLQFLLWYDEGEERNRGNFPPRFSGRQFPNYSSELNVNALELEDSALYLCASTGAHEQFFGPGTRLTVL.

This sequence joins TRBV12-3 or TRBV12-4 and TRBJ1-1, with D unresolved. The CDR3 sequence is 15 residues long. Trimming took off 5 bases at V and 4 bases at J, with 17 bases between the two ends. The CDR3 here is CASSHGQPRVTEAFF. The DNA for the CDR3 is TGTGCCAGCAGTCATGGGCAGCCACGGGTCACTGAAGCTTTCTTT.

J is TRBJ2-6 and V is TRBV15, with D possibly being TRBD1 (5 bases). The CDR3 contains 16 residues. Trimming removed 6 bases at V and 0 bases at J, with 12 bases between. CDR1 is LNHNV and CDR2 is YYDKDF in the germline V gene (reference sequence). The CDR3 here is CATRTDSLSGANVLTF. The CDR3 DNA reads TGTGCCACCAGGACCGACAGCCTCTCTGGGGCCAACGTCCTGACTTTC.

A few counts support this clonotype. The V and J genes are TRBV7-8 and TRBJ2-7; D is unclear. CDR3 length equals 15 residues. V was trimmed by 1 base and J by 9 bases, leaving 19 bases between them. Germline V gene data show CDR1 as SGHVS and CDR2 as FQNEAQ. The CDR3 region has the DNA TGTGCCAGCAGCTTAGTAAGGACGGCGTATCCCTCGCAGTACTTC. This encodes CASSLVRTAYPSQYF.

This clonotype turned up a few times. The chain links TRBV7-9 to TRBJ2-5; no clear D gene. The germline CDR1 and CDR2 sequences are SEHNR and FQNEAQ (reference sequence). The CDR3 is 12 residues long. Trimming took 8 bases from V and 10 from J, leaving 17 bases between them. Here the CDR3 reads CASSYTEAFQYF. The CDR3 DNA reads TGTGCCAGCTCCTACACCGAGGCTTTCCAGTACTTC.

The chain combines TRBV4-1 with TRBJ2-3; possible D gene TRBD1, 5 bases. CDR3 size: 16 residues. The germline V gene encodes CDR1 MGHRA and CDR2 YSYEKL. Trimming cost V 0 bases and J 2 bases, with 12 bases left between them. CDR3 region: CASSQDGHQDTDTQYF. CDR3 in DNA: TGCGCCAGCAGCCAAGATGGACACCAGGACACAGATACGCAGTATTTT.

The CDR3 is CASSLFSGIANTGELFF. The DNA of the CDR3 is TGTGCCAGCAGCTTATTTTCGGGGATTGCGAACACCGGGGAGCTGTTTTTT. V is TRBV7-3 and J is TRBJ2-2, with D maybe TRBD2 (5 bases). The germline CDR1 and CDR2 sequences are SGHTA and FQGTGA. The V end lost 2 bases, the J end lost 0 bases, and 13 bases lay between the germline ends. The CDR3 length is 17 residues. Variable domain in full (rest from reference TRBV7-3 and TRBJ2-2): GAGVSQTPSNKVTEKGKYVELRCDPISGHTALYWYRQSLGQGPEFLIYFQGTGAADDSGLPNDRFFAVRPEGSVSTLKIQRTERGDSAVYLCASSLFSGIANTGELFFGEGSRLTVL.

The CDR3 DNA reads TGTGCCAGCAGTCCCCGCAGGGGGCAAATTGGGTCCTACAATGAGCAGTTCTTC. This gives the protein CASSPRRGQIGSYNEQFF. The chain joins TRBV11-1 to TRBJ2-1, with 8 nucleotides matching TRBD1. The CDR3 contains 18 residues. With 6 bases clipped from V and 1 base from J, the junction kept 14 bases outside the gene matches. Per germline, CDR1 SGHAT and CDR2 FQDESV (reference sequence). Variable domain in full (rest from reference TRBV11-1 and TRBJ2-1): EAEVAQSPRYKITEKSQAVAFWCDPISGHATLYWYRQILGQGPELLVQFQDESVVDDSQLPKDRFSAERLKGVDSTLKIQPAELGDSAMYLCASSPRRGQIGSYNEQFFGPGTRLTVL.

This clonotype was observed a handful of times. The chain has TRBV20-1 and TRBJ2-1; no firm D call. V dropped 3 bases and J dropped 3 bases, with 6 bases sitting between them. The germline V gene encodes CDR1 DFQATT and CDR2 SNEGSKA (reference sequence). This CDR3 region has 12 residues. The DNA of the CDR3 is TGCAGTGCTAGTGGAAACTACAATGAGCAGTTCTTC. Amino acid sequence: CSASGNYNEQFF.

This clonotype was observed a handful of times. The chain carries TRBV7-9 and TRBJ1-3; D is unclear. CDR1 and CDR2 from the germline V gene are SEHNR and FQNEAQ (reference sequence). V dropped 5 bases and J dropped 1 base, with 9 bases sitting between them. The CDR3 runs to 14 residues. This CDR3 is CASSTRTSGNTIYF. CDR3 coding DNA: TGTGCCAGCAGCACACGTACGTCTGGAAACACCATATATTTT.

This clonotype was observed a few times. CDR3 in amino acids: CASSLGWAGAPRGQFF. For the CDR3, the DNA is TGTGCCAGCAGTTTAGGGTGGGCGGGAGCCCCTAGGGGGCAGTTCTTC. The chain links TRBV12-3 or TRBV12-4 to TRBJ2-1; 7 bases agree with TRBD2. The V gene end was trimmed by 1 base and the J gene end by 12 bases; junction bases not matched to a gene: 15. The CDR3 contains 16 residues.

This clonotype has a count of ten or more. V gene TRBV10-3 combines with J gene TRBJ1-1, with TRBD1 matching over 9 bases. The ends lost 6 bases at V and 0 bases at J; junction bases unmatched: 2. The CDR3 runs 14 residues. Germline values: CDR1 ENHRY, CDR2 SYGVKD. The CDR3 sequence is CAIRQGAVNTEAFF. CDR3 nucleotides: TGTGCCATCAGACAGGGGGCAGTGAACACTGAAGCTTTCTTT.

This clonotype has just a few counts. The genes are TRBV27 and TRBJ2-7; D is uncertain. Germline V gene sequence: CDR1 MNHEY, CDR2 SMNVEV (reference sequence). CDR3 length equals 12 residues. Trimming took off 4 bases at V and 6 bases at J, with 10 bases between the two ends. The CDR3 region is CASSSRTLEQYF. For the CDR3, the DNA is TGTGCCAGCAGTTCACGGACCCTCGAGCAGTACTTC.

This rearrangement joins TRBV7-2 to TRBJ2-2; 12 positions match TRBD2. Unmatched junction bases numbered 6, after V lost 1 base and J lost 3 bases. The CDR3 loop spans 18 amino acids. CDR1 SGHTA and CDR2 FQGNSA come from the germline V gene. CDR3 bases: TGTGCCAGCAGCTTAGGGCTAGCGGGAGGGACCTACACCGGGGAGCTGTTTTTT. Residues: CASSLGLAGGTYTGELFF.

The chain carries TRBV7-2 and TRBJ1-1; D is perhaps TRBD1 (5 bases). The CDR3 is made up of 15 amino acids. Germline CDR1 SGHTA, CDR2 FQGNSA. Trimming removed 5 bases from V and 2 bases from J, with 15 bases in between. This chain's CDR3 is CASSASGSRNTEAFF. In nucleotides, the CDR3 is TGTGCCAGCAGCGCCTCAGGGTCTAGAAACACTGAAGCTTTCTTT.

The chain couples TRBV7-6 to TRBJ2-1; the D is unclear. The germline gives CDR1 SGHVS, CDR2 FNYEAQ. V was trimmed by 4 bases and J by 0 bases, leaving 10 bases between them. This CDR3 has 15 residues. This chain's CDR3 is CASSSPASSYNEQFF. CDR3 DNA: TGTGCCAGCAGCTCCCCCGCCTCCTCCTACAATGAGCAGTTCTTC. Based on the CDR3 plus reference TRBV7-6 and TRBJ2-1, the full variable domain is GAGVSQSPRYKVTKRGQDVALRCDPISGHVSLYWYRQALGQGPEFLTYFNYEAQQDKSGLPNDRFSAERPEGSISTLTIQRTEQRDSAMYRCASSSPASSYNEQFFGPGTRLTVL.

This clonotype occurred once. This chain joins TRBV3-1 and TRBJ2-2; 12 bases fit TRBD2. In germline, CDR1 is LGHDT, CDR2 YNNKEL (reference sequence). V trimming: 1 base; J trimming: 6 bases; junction bases outside the gene matches: 12. The CDR3 extends over 19 amino acids. This CDR3 reads CASSQGLAGALLRSGELFF. The CDR3 nucleotides read TGTGCCAGCAGCCAAGGACTAGCGGGGGCCCTGTTGCGTTCCGGGGAGCTGTTTTTT.

This chain connects TRBV10-3 to TRBJ1-2; D may be TRBD1 (6 bases). The V gene lost 8 bases and the J gene lost 2 bases, with 9 bases spanning the gap. CDR1 ENHRY and CDR2 SYGVKD come from the germline V gene. The CDR3 is 12 residues long. CDR3 coding DNA: TGTGCCATCTCCGGGGGCAACTATGGCTACACCTTC. It encodes CAISGGNYGYTF.

In its sample, this clonotype was seen many times. The CDR3 here is CASSLVSGGRNTEAFF. CDR3 bases: TGCGCCAGCAGCTTGGTAAGTGGTGGTCGGAACACTGAAGCTTTCTTT. V gene TRBV5-1 combines with J gene TRBJ1-1; D unresolved. The CDR3 runs to 16 residues. Trimming pared 0 bases from V and 1 base from J, leaving 13 bases between. Germline-derived CDR1 and CDR2 are SGHRS and YFSETQ.

This clonotype has more than one count but fewer than ten. The V call is TRBV20-1, the J call TRBJ2-3; D might be TRBD1 or TRBD2, each matching 5 bases. The germline V gene encodes CDR1 DFQATT and CDR2 SNEGSKA (reference sequence). V lost 3 bases and J 1 base, leaving 8 bases between the germline ends. This CDR3 region has 13 residues. The CDR3 protein is CSASRGGTDTQYF. The CDR3 nucleotides are TGCAGTGCTAGTAGGGGAGGCACAGATACGCAGTATTTT.

This clonotype was detected a few times. This chain joins TRBV29-1 and TRBJ2-1; the match to TRBD1 covers 8 bases. Germline lookup yields CDR1 SQVTM and CDR2 ANQGSEA. V lost 5 bases, J lost 3 bases, and 3 bases stayed unmatched. The CDR3 runs to 13 residues. The CDR3 nucleotides are TGCAGCGTTAGGACAGGGAACTACAATGAGCAGTTCTTC. It is translated as CSVRTGNYNEQFF.